These T cell receptor beta chains were read from a single sample in a study of T-cell memory formation after mild COVID-19. Using its own MiXCR run on the 5' RACE reads, TCRdb lists one record per CDR3 protein. The sample lists a few hundred thousand distinct CDR3 sequences, 14% occurring once. The sequencing input was PBMCs or a T cell subset sorted from them (not recorded which). Receptors originate from a young man who had mild COVID-19 (a few samples of this study predate the infection). Cell type and time point are not known. The CDR3 runs from the conserved cysteine through the conserved F or W. D genes are given only for firm matches. The size field is filled for only some rows; it gives once, few, many or a size class.

d_call	v_call	j_call	clone_size	cdr3_nt	cdr3_aa
TRBD1	TRBV4-2	TRBJ2-7	-	TGTGCCAGCAGCCGAGGCCGGGACAGCACCTACGAGCAGTACTTC	CASSRGRDSTYEQYF
TRBD1	TRBV12-3/TRBV12-4	TRBJ2-5	-	TGTGCCAGCAGTTTCACGACAGGGGGTGCGGAGACCCAGTACTTC	CASSFTTGGAETQYF
-	TRBV7-2	TRBJ2-7	few	TGTGCCAGCAGCTTGCCTGGAGAGATCTACGAGCAGTACTTC	CASSLPGEIYEQYF
TRBD1	TRBV7-9	TRBJ2-7	-	TGTGCCAGCAGCTTAGGACAGGGACCCAACGAGCAGTACTTC	CASSLGQGPNEQYF
-	TRBV5-6	TRBJ1-1	-	TGTGCCAGCAGCGACGGGACAGAAGCTTTCTTT	CASSDGTEAFF
TRBD2	TRBV20-1	TRBJ2-3	few	TGCAGTGCCAAGCGGGGGGGATTCACAGATACGCAGTATTTT	CSAKRGGFTDTQYF
-	TRBV20-1	TRBJ2-1	few	TGCAGTGCTAGTCTTCCAGCCCAATACAATGAGCAGTTCTTC	CSASLPAQYNEQFF
-	TRBV29-1	TRBJ2-1	few	TGCAGCGTTGAGAAGACCATCGGCGGGAATGAGCAGTTCTTC	CSVEKTIGGNEQFF
TRBD2	TRBV12-3/TRBV12-4	TRBJ2-1	many	TGTGCCAGCAGGACTAGCGGGGGTTACAATGAGCAGTTCTTC	CASRTSGGYNEQFF
-	TRBV7-2	TRBJ2-5	-	TGTGCCAGCAGCTTACATCCGTACCAAGAGACCCAGTACTTC	CASSLHPYQETQYF
-	TRBV7-3	TRBJ1-2	-	TGTGCCAGCAGCCTACGGACGGGGGATAGAGGATATGGCTACACCTTC	CASSLRTGDRGYGYTF
-	TRBV4-1	TRBJ2-7	-	TGCGCCAGCAGCCAAGGGTGGTACTTC	CASSQGWYF
-	TRBV7-2	TRBJ1-1	many	TGTGCCAGCAGCTTAGTTTTGGACACTGAAGCTTTCTTT	CASSLVLDTEAFF
-	TRBV10-3	TRBJ1-2	-	TGTGCCATCAGTGACCCCGGGGGGAGCAATGGCTACACCTTC	CAISDPGGSNGYTF
-	TRBV10-3	TRBJ2-1	-	TGTGCCATCAGTGAATGGGACAATGAGCAGTTCTTC	CAISEWDNEQFF
-	TRBV4-1	TRBJ2-3	few	TGCGCCAGCAGCCAAGGATTTTCAGATACGCAGTATTTT	CASSQGFSDTQYF
-	TRBV28	TRBJ1-2	many	TGTGCCAGCAGAGGCCCCTACGATGGCTACACCTTC	CASRGPYDGYTF
TRBD1	TRBV29-1	TRBJ1-2	few	TGCAGCGTTGAGCCCCGGGACAGGCTTGGGTATGGCTACACCTTC	CSVEPRDRLGYGYTF
-	TRBV11-2	TRBJ2-3	few	TGTGCCAGCAGCTTAGGGACAGTGGGACCCGTTTTT	CASSLGTVGPVF
-	TRBV28	TRBJ2-2	-	TGTGCCAGCAGGGCAGGGGGACTCCATAGGAACACCGGGGAGCTGTTTTTT	CASRAGGLHRNTGELFF
-	TRBV4-1	TRBJ2-1	-	TGCGCCAGCAGCCAAAAGACCACGGGGGGCCCTAGGGATGAGCAGTTCTTC	CASSQKTTGGPRDEQFF
TRBD2	TRBV7-2	TRBJ2-5	many	TGTGCCAGCAGCTTAGTGCGGGGGATAGGAGAGACCCAGTACTTC	CASSLVRGIGETQYF
-	TRBV7-9	TRBJ2-7	-	TGTGCCAGCAGCCCCAGGAACTACGAGCAGTACTTC	CASSPRNYEQYF
-	TRBV25-1	TRBJ1-5	-	TGTGCCAGCAGCGTCACAGGTAGCAATCAGCCCCAGCATTTT	CASSVTGSNQPQHF
TRBD2	TRBV7-2	TRBJ2-1	-	TGTGCCAGCACCCGGGGGGTAAGCAATGAGCAGTTCTTC	CASTRGVSNEQFF
-	TRBV4-3	TRBJ1-2	few	TGCGCCAGCAGCCGAGACTCCGTTGGCAACTATGGCTACACCTTC	CASSRDSVGNYGYTF
TRBD1	TRBV20-1	TRBJ1-3	-	TGCAGTGCTAGAGATCAGGGGGGAGGAAACACCATATATTTT	CSARDQGGGNTIYF
-	TRBV20-1	TRBJ1-2	-	TGCAGTGTAACGAGGGAAGGGCTGGCGCATGGCTACACCTTC	CSVTREGLAHGYTF
-	TRBV6-2/TRBV6-3	TRBJ1-6	few	TGTGCCAGCAGCTTCGGACGTAATTCACCCCTCCACTTT	CASSFGRNSPLHF
-	TRBV10-3	TRBJ1-2	few	TGTGCCATCAGTCGAGCAGGACATGCAGAGGCTAACTATGGCTACACCTTC	CAISRAGHAEANYGYTF
-	TRBV7-2	TRBJ2-6	-	TGTGCCAGCAGCCTTAATGTCCAGGGGACCCCTGGGGCCAACGTCCTGACTTTC	CASSLNVQGTPGANVLTF
-	TRBV6-5	TRBJ2-6	-	TGTGCCAGCAGTTACTCGAACGGAGCGTCTGGGGCCAACGTCCTGACTTTC	CASSYSNGASGANVLTF
-	TRBV28	TRBJ2-2	many	TGTGCCAGCTTGGCAGGCAACACCGGGGAGCTGTTTTTT	CASLAGNTGELFF
-	TRBV7-2	TRBJ2-2	few	TGTGCCAGCAGCTTTCGAGGACTATCGAGCGGGGAGCTGTTTTTT	CASSFRGLSSGELFF
-	TRBV18	TRBJ2-1	-	TGTGCCAGCTCACCGAAGTCGAGGGTCAACGACAATGAGCAGTTCTTC	CASSPKSRVNDNEQFF
TRBD1	TRBV6-5	TRBJ2-7	-	TGTGCCAGCAGTTGGTCGGGGACAGGGGCCCAGTACTTC	CASSWSGTGAQYF
-	TRBV5-1	TRBJ2-3	few	TGCGCCAGCACCTTGGACAGTTCTAGCACAGATACGCAGTATTTT	CASTLDSSSTDTQYF
-	TRBV4-2	TRBJ1-2	-	TGTGCCAGCAGCCCGGGGGGGGTGGAAGGCTACACCTTC	CASSPGGVEGYTF
-	TRBV2	TRBJ2-7	few	TGTGCCAGTACGGCCCTGATAAAATACGAGCAGTACTTC	CASTALIKYEQYF
TRBD2	TRBV28	TRBJ2-3	few	TGTGCCTGCGACGGGGGGAGCACAGATACGCAGTATTTT	CACDGGSTDTQYF
-	TRBV19	TRBJ2-1	-	TGTGCCAGTAGTATCGTGGATGAGCAGTTCTTC	CASSIVDEQFF
-	TRBV19	TRBJ1-5	few	TGTGCCAGTAGTATAGATCAATTCCGTCAGCCCCAGCATTTT	CASSIDQFRQPQHF
-	TRBV4-3	TRBJ2-3	-	TGCGCCAGCAGCCAAGTTGGGGGTGGCACAGATACGCAGTATTTT	CASSQVGGGTDTQYF
-	TRBV6-2/TRBV6-3	TRBJ2-1	few	TGTGCCAGCAGCCCATATGGCTTATACAATGAGCAGTTCTTC	CASSPYGLYNEQFF
-	TRBV7-2	TRBJ2-3	few	TGTGCCAGCAGAATCCAGGGCCATAGCACAGATACGCAGTATTTT	CASRIQGHSTDTQYF